This TCR beta chain came from a study of cytomegalovirus exposure and HLA in healthy donors. Study background: HLA-typed donors were the source of 90 million or so unique TCRs, which an early data release held.

As for this clone: The antigen is not known.

Both 60 Vbeta primers and 13 Jbeta primers went into the PCR. The method was immunoSEQ multiplex PCR; TCRdb's version includes in-frame clones alone and lacks a portion of them. The table shows 200,000 to 300,000 clones, with 82% occurring only once. Findings of the study overall: A few chains linked to CMV were shown in vitro to be specific for CMV antigens.

There are 16 residues in the CDR3. The V gene lost 0 bases and the J gene lost 0 bases, with 9 bases spanning the gap. CDR1 and CDR2 from the germline V gene are GTSNPN and SVGIG (reference sequence). The source is a woman in her thirties or forties in good health and CMV-seropositive. V gene TRBV30 combines with J gene TRBJ2-6, with D maybe TRBD1 (5 bases). The sample consisted of PBMCs. CDR3 sequence (DNA): TGTGCCTGGAGTGTTCCAGGGATCTCTGGGGCCAACGTCCTGACTTTC. Its translation is CAWSVPGISGANVLTF.